The 8 T cell receptor beta chains below all came from one sample that was sequenced in a study of T cells in localized non-small cell lung cancer. The assay was immunoSEQ multiplex PCR, and TCRdb's table has in-frame clones only and misses some. The sample shows 45,000 to 65,000 clones, roughly 90% of them seen only once. This specimen consisted of peripheral blood, obtained before any cancer treatment. The source is a man aged 40-75 years with stage I squamous cell lung carcinoma.

The chain carries TRBV29-1 and TRBJ1-4; no reliable D call. The CDR3 consists of 10 residues. Per germline, CDR1 SQVTM and CDR2 ANQGSEA. V dropped 6 bases and J dropped 5 bases, with 4 bases sitting between them. Here the CDR3 DNA reads TGCAGCGTCTTAAATGAAAAACTGTTTTTT. This translates into CSVLNEKLFF.

The rearrangement links TRBV11-2 to TRBJ1-3; no clear D gene. The ends were cut back, 2 bases at V and 2 bases at J, with 16 bases in the middle. The CDR3 covers 17 residues. The germline gives CDR1 SGHAT, CDR2 FQNNGV. Here the CDR3 reads CASSLLGDIQTGNTIYF. The CDR3 DNA reads as TGTGCCAGCAGCTTACTTGGAGATATTCAGACTGGAAACACCATATATTTT.

The chain has TRBV4-1 and TRBJ2-1, with TRBD2 as a possible D gene (5 bases). Germline assignment: CDR1 MGHRA and CDR2 YSYEKL. With 1 base removed from V and 4 bases from J, the gap between germline ends came to 14 bases. This CDR3 comprises 16 residues. CDR3 region: CASSQGVSGQYNEQFF. The CDR3 DNA is TGCGCCAGCAGCCAAGGGGTCAGCGGCCAATACAATGAGCAGTTCTTC.

This clone appeared a single time. The J gene is TRBJ1-3, the V gene TRBV28; D is unresolved. V gave up 6 bases and J gave up 0 bases, with 9 bases separating them. The V gene's germline CDR1 is MDHEN and CDR2 SYDVKM. This CDR3 is 14 amino acids long. As DNA, the CDR3 is TGTGCCAGCAGCCGTTTCTCCTCTGGAAACACCATATATTTT. Translated: CASSRFSSGNTIYF.

The chain couples TRBV28 to TRBJ2-1; 12 bases map to TRBD2. From germline, CDR1 is MDHEN and CDR2 SYDVKM. The CDR3 totals 16 residues. The V gene end was trimmed by 5 bases and the J gene end by 5 bases; junction bases not matched to a gene: 7. The CDR3 loop is CASSTPSGRGHNEQFF. For the CDR3, the DNA is TGTGCCAGCAGTACTCCTAGCGGGAGGGGTCACAATGAGCAGTTCTTC. Full variable domain (outside the CDR3, taken from reference TRBV28 and TRBJ2-1): DVKVTQSSRYLVKRTGEKVFLECVQDMDHENMFWYRQDPGLGLRLIYFSYDVKMKEKGDIPEGYSVSREKKERFSLILESASTNQTSMYLCASSTPSGRGHNEQFFGPGTRLTVL.

The J gene is TRBJ1-2, the V gene TRBV10-1; 11 bases map to TRBD1. The CDR3 spans 14 residues. CDR1 WNHNN and CDR2 SYGVQD come from the germline V gene (reference sequence). With V trimmed by 6 bases and J by 4 bases, 4 bases remained unmatched. The CDR3 here is CASRWTGGSYGYTF. In DNA form, the CDR3 reads TGCGCCAGCAGATGGACAGGGGGCAGCTATGGCTACACCTTC.

This chain connects TRBV4-3 to TRBJ1-2, with 9 bases that match TRBD1. This CDR3 spans 15 amino acids. V shed 1 base and J 7 bases; nucleotides not matched to a gene: 7. The germline V gene encodes CDR1 LGHNA and CDR2 YSLEER. The CDR3 nucleotides read TGCGCCAGCAGCCAAGCCCTGGACAGGGGCCGTGGCTACACCTTC. As protein: CASSQALDRGRGYTF.

The genes are TRBV13 and TRBJ2-7; TRBD1 aligns across 10 bases. V was pared by 0 bases and J by 5 bases, with 7 bases of the junction left unmatched. Germline V gene lookup returns CDR1 PRHDT and CDR2 FYEKMQ (reference sequence). The CDR3 is made up of 16 amino acids. CDR3 DNA sequence: TGTGCCAGCAGCTTAGGCCCCGGGACAGGGGACCACGAGCAGTACTTC. Translated: CASSLGPGTGDHEQYF.